This T cell receptor beta chain came from a study of CD4 T cells in relation to SARS-CoV-2 and coronaviruses. About the study: Two subjects were Hispanic; patients were eight or nine males and a handful of females. The restricting HLA molecule for shared crossreactive spike epitopes was mapped.

Data came from immunoSEQ multiplex PCR; TCRdb stores just in-frame clones and leaves some out. The sample consists of 30,000 to 45,000 clones, around nine tenths of them appearing once. CDR3 length equals 11 residues. The source of this sequence is an adult with COVID-19. V and J are TRBV21-1 and TRBJ1-4; TRBD1 is taken as the D call from the table, unchecked against the DNA. TRBV21-1 is designated a pseudogene. The sequencing sample was made of memory CD4+ T cells from PBMCs. The CDR3 coding sequence is TGTGCCAGCACGACAGGGGAAAAACTGTTTTTT. It translates to CASTTGEKLFF.